The 19 T cell receptor beta chains in this list originate from one sample, sequenced in a study of sequential checkpoint blockade in melanoma. Measured with immunoSEQ multiplex PCR; TCRdb has only the in-frame clones, and not every one. This table has 5,500 to 7,500 clones, approximately 21% appearing once. The treatment was: randomized to nivolumab then ipilimumab (arm A) or the reverse (arm B). Source: tumor tissue (inferred from file names), taken from a patient given nivolumab and ipilimumab in sequence. All receptors come from a human donor with melanoma.

J is TRBJ2-2 and V is TRBV6-8, with 7 bases aligning to TRBD2. The CDR3 consists of 16 residues. CDR1 is MNHGY and CDR2 is SAAAGT in the germline V gene. V was pared by 6 bases and J by 0 bases, with 7 bases of the junction left unmatched. The CDR3 region has the DNA TGTGCCAGCAGCCCCATCGGGGGGACGAACACCGGGGAGCTGTTTTTT. It yields the protein CASSPIGGTNTGELFF.

This clone was counted ten times or more. This chain uses TRBV6-8 with TRBJ2-7; D tentatively fits TRBD1 or TRBD2 (5 bases each). Germline assignment: CDR1 MNHGY and CDR2 SAAAGT. Trimming stripped 2 bases from V and 7 bases from J, with 21 bases between. The CDR3 consists of 16 residues. CDR3 coding DNA: TGTGCCAGCAGTTACCGGGGCGAGCTGAGTAAACGGGAGCAGTACTTC. It is translated as CASSYRGELSKREQYF.

The V call is TRBV6-8, the J call TRBJ2-5; D may be TRBD1 or TRBD2 (5 bases each). Germline lookup yields CDR1 MNHGY and CDR2 SAAAGT. V was pared by 2 bases and J by 2 bases, with 21 bases between. The CDR3 has 18 residues. The CDR3 reads CASSYVFGTSQEQETQYF. The CDR3 nucleotides read TGTGCCAGCAGTTACGTCTTTGGGACCAGCCAAGAACAAGAGACCCAGTACTTC.

The chain carries TRBV18 and TRBJ2-3, with 14 bases fitting TRBD2. J was trimmed by 5 bases and V by 3 bases; bases with no gene match: 1. This CDR3 comprises 15 residues. Germline V gene data show CDR1 as KGHSH and CDR2 as LQKENI. The CDR3 is CASSPGTSGGDTQYF. The CDR3 DNA follows: TGTGCCAGCTCACCGGGGACTAGCGGGGGAGATACGCAGTATTTT. The full variable domain, with the rest looked up from reference TRBV18 and TRBJ2-3, is NAGVMQNPRHLVRRRGQEARLRCSPMKGHSHVYWYRQLPEEGLKFMVYLQKENIIDESGMPKERFSAEFPKEGPSILRIQQVVRGDSAAYFCASSPGTSGGDTQYFGPGTRLTVL.

The J gene is TRBJ2-6, the V gene TRBV11-3, with 9 bases lining up with TRBD1. Germline CDR1 and CDR2: SGHNT and YENEEA. The CDR3 has 16 amino acids. V lost 4 bases to trimming and J lost 2 bases; unmatched junction nucleotides: 3. CDR3 coding DNA: TGTGCCAGCAGCTGGGGACAGGGAGCTGGGGCCAACGTCCTGACTTTC. As protein: CASSWGQGAGANVLTF.

This clone qualifies as medium-sized. The chain uses TRBV4-1 and TRBJ2-3; D ambiguous. The V gene's germline CDR1 is MGHRA and CDR2 YSYEKL. Deletions cut 0 bases from V and 0 bases from J, with 4 bases between. The CDR3 length is 14 residues. The CDR3: CASSQERSTDTQYF. Here the CDR3 DNA reads TGCGCCAGCAGCCAAGAACGGAGCACAGATACGCAGTATTTT.

Ten or more counts support this clone. The genes are TRBV6-8 and TRBJ2-7, with TRBD1 identical over 8 bases. Germline V CDR1 and CDR2: MNHGY, SAAAGT. The CDR3 loop spans 17 amino acids. With 9 bases clipped from V and 4 bases from J, the junction kept 20 bases outside the gene matches. The CDR3 here is CARRDASTGGFGYEQYF. The CDR3 region has the DNA TGTGCCAGGAGAGACGCTAGCACAGGGGGATTTGGGTACGAGCAGTACTTC.

The chain links TRBV5-1 to TRBJ1-5; D is possibly TRBD1 (6 bases). V lost 0 bases to trimming and J lost 0 bases, with 13 bases between them. Germline V CDR1 and CDR2: SGHRS, YFSETQ. The CDR3 is 17 residues long. The CDR3 protein is CASSLGDGQISNQPQHF. CDR3 in DNA: TGCGCCAGCAGCTTGGGGGATGGACAGATTAGCAATCAGCCCCAGCATTTT.

A few counts support this clone. The chain uses TRBV11-3 and TRBJ2-5; 15 bases are shared with TRBD2. This CDR3 contains 18 residues. After removal of 5 bases from V and 2 bases from J, the junction contained 9 bases not matched to a gene. CDR1 and CDR2 (germline): SGHNT, YENEEA. For the CDR3, the DNA is TGTGCCAGCAGCGCGGGGACTAGCGGGGGGCCGGGGCAAGAGACCCAGTACTTC. It codes for CASSAGTSGGPGQETQYF.

The chain has TRBV18 and TRBJ1-2, with TRBD1 matching over 9 bases. V was pared by 2 bases and J by 5 bases, with 6 bases of the junction left unmatched. This CDR3 is built from 15 residues. Germline lookup yields CDR1 KGHSH and CDR2 LQKENI. The CDR3 region is CASSPATGGVYGYTF. In nucleotides, the CDR3 is TGTGCCAGCTCACCAGCTACAGGGGGCGTGTATGGCTACACCTTC. The full variable domain, with the rest looked up from reference TRBV18 and TRBJ1-2, is NAGVMQNPRHLVRRRGQEARLRCSPMKGHSHVYWYRQLPEEGLKFMVYLQKENIIDESGMPKERFSAEFPKEGPSILRIQQVVRGDSAAYFCASSPATGGVYGYTFGSGTRLTVV.

This clone has at least ten counts. The chain is built from TRBV6-8 and TRBJ2-1; D call uncertain. CDR1 and CDR2 from the germline V gene are MNHGY and SAAAGT. This CDR3 spans 13 amino acids. Trimming left V 4 bases short and J 0 bases short, with 4 bases between. The CDR3 nucleotides are TGTGCCAGCAGTTGGGCCTCCTACAATGAGCAGTTCTTC. Its protein is CASSWASYNEQFF.

This clone was seen at least ten times. The chain has TRBV7-4 and TRBJ2-5; maybe TRBD1 (6 bases). Trimming stripped 1 base from V and 8 bases from J, with 11 bases between. This CDR3 is built from 13 residues. Germline CDR1 is SGHVT and CDR2 is SQSDAQ. The CDR3 bases are TGTGCCAGCAGCTTAGTCAGGGGCGACACCCAGTACTTC. Residues: CASSLVRGDTQYF.

This clone was detected only a few times. V and J are TRBV18 and TRBJ2-7; a possible D gene is TRBD1 (6 bases). This CDR3 is built from 12 residues. Germline V CDR1 and CDR2: KGHSH, LQKENI. Trimming cost V 4 bases and J 3 bases, with 7 bases left between them. The CDR3 is CASSLGHYEQYF. CDR3 coding DNA: TGTGCCAGCTCACTGGGACACTACGAGCAGTACTTC.

The chain has TRBV5-1 and TRBJ2-2; 7 bases fit TRBD2. This CDR3 has 16 residues. Germline V lookup: CDR1 SGHRS, CDR2 YFSETQ. With V trimmed by 5 bases and J by 3 bases, 10 bases remained unmatched. The DNA of the CDR3 is TGCGCCAGCAGGCCTATGGAGCGGGGTGACACCGGGGAGCTGTTTTTT. Translating gives CASRPMERGDTGELFF.

The J gene is TRBJ1-3, the V gene TRBV2; TRBD1 matches 8 bases. CDR3 length: 14 residues. The trim removed 6 bases at V and 2 bases at J, leaving 3 bases unmatched. Germline V gene sequence: CDR1 SNHLY, CDR2 FYNNEI. CDR3 DNA sequence: TGTGCCAGCAGGGACAGGGTAACTGGAAACACCATATATTTT. This sequence encodes CASRDRVTGNTIYF.

This clone has only one observation. The chain has TRBV19 and TRBJ2-2, with D possibly TRBD2 on 5 matching bases. Germline CDR1 reads LNHDA; CDR2 reads SQIVND (reference sequence). The CDR3 covers 14 residues. The V end lost 1 base, the J end lost 4 bases, and 7 bases lay between the germline ends. This CDR3 is CASSIVRGTGELFF. CDR3 DNA: TGTGCCAGTAGTATAGTTCGGGGCACCGGGGAGCTGTTTTTT.

This clone was observed at least ten times. The V gene is TRBV9, the J gene TRBJ2-5, with TRBD2 as a possible D gene (6 bases). The CDR3 is 16 amino acids. V was shortened by 4 bases and J by 5 bases, with 21 bases between the two germline ends. Per the germline V gene, CDR1 is SGDLS and CDR2 is YYNGEE. Written as DNA, the CDR3 is TGTGCCAGCAGCTCCCCGTCGGGAGCGTTGGGGGAGACCCAGTACTTC. Its translation: CASSSPSGALGETQYF.

In this sample, this clone turned up a few times. The gene calls are TRBV29-1 and TRBJ2-3, with D possibly called TRBD1 or TRBD2 (5 bases each). Germline-derived CDR1 and CDR2 are SQVTM and ANQGSEA. The CDR3 has 13 amino acids. The ends were cut back, 4 bases at V and 3 bases at J, with 11 bases in the middle. CDR3 protein: CSVAGRSTDTQYF. CDR3 coding DNA: TGCAGCGTTGCAGGGAGAAGTACAGATACGCAGTATTTT.

Note on this clone: Relative to the germline gene, one junction end is altered; a read error may explain this. This chain links TRBV10-2 with TRBJ1-4; 9 bases match TRBD1. CDR1 is WSHSY, CDR2 SAAADI, per germline. The CDR3 extends over 14 amino acids. The chain's CDR3 is CAISNGTGHEKLFF. The CDR3 DNA reads TGCGCCATCAGTAACGGGACAGGGCATGAAAAACTGTTTTTT.